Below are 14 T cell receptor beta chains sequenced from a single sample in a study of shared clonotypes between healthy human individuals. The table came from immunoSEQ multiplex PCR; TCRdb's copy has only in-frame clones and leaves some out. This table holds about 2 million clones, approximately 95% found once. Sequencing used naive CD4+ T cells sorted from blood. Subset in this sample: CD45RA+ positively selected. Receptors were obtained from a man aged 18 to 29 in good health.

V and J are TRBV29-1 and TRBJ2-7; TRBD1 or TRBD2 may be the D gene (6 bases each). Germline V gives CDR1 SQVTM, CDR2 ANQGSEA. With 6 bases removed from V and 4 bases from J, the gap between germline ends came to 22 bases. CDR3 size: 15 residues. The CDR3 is CSVKVRTGGSYEQYF. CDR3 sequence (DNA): TGCAGCGTGAAGGTACGGACCGGGGGCTCGTACGAGCAGTACTTC.

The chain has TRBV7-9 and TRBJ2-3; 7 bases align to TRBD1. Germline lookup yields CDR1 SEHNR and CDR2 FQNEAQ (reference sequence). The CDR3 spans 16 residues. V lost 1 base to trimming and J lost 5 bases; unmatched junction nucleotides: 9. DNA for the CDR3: TGTGCCAGCAGCTTAGTGACCAGGGGGAGTATAGATACGCAGTATTTT. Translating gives CASSLVTRGSIDTQYF.

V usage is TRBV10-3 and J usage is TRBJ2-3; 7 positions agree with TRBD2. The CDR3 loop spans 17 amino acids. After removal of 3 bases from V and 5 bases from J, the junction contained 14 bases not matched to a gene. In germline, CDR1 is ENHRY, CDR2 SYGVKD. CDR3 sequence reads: CAISDKASGVIGDTQYF. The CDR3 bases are TGTGCCATCAGTGACAAAGCTAGCGGAGTGATTGGAGATACGCAGTATTTT.

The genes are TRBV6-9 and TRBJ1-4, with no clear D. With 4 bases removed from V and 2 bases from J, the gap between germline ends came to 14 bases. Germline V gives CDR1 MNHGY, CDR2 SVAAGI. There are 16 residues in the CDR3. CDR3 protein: CASSCLLKATNEKLFF. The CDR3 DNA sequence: TGTGCCAGCAGTTGCCTCTTAAAGGCGACTAATGAAAAACTGTTTTTT.

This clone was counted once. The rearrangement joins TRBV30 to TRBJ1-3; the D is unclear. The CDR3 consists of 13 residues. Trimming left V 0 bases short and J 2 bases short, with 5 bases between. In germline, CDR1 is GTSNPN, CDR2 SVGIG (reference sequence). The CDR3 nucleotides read TGTGCCTGGAGTGTAGCGCCTGGAAACACCATATATTTT. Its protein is CAWSVAPGNTIYF.

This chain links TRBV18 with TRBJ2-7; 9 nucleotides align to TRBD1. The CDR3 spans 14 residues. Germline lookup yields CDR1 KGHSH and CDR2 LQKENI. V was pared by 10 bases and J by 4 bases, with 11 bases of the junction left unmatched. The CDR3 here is CATAPDRGNYEQYF. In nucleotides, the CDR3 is TGTGCCACCGCCCCAGACAGGGGGAATTACGAGCAGTACTTC.

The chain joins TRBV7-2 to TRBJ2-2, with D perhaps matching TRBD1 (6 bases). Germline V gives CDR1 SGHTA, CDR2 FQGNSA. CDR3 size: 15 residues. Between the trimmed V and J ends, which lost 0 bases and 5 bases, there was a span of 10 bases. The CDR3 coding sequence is TGTGCCAGCAGCTTAGCCCCTGGGACAACCGGGGAGCTGTTTTTT. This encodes CASSLAPGTTGELFF.

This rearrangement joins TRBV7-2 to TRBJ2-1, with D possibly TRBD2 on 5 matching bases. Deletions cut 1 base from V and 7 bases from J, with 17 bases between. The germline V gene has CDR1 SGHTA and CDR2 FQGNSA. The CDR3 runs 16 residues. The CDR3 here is CASSLDSASSKNEQFF. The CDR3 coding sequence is TGTGCCAGCAGCTTAGATTCGGCTAGCAGTAAAAATGAGCAGTTCTTC. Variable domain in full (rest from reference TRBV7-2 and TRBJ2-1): GAGVSQSPSNKVTEKGKDVELRCDPISGHTALYWYRQSLGQGLEFLIYFQGNSAPDKSGLPSDRFSAERTGGSVSTLTIQRTQQEDSAVYLCASSLDSASSKNEQFFGPGTRLTVL.

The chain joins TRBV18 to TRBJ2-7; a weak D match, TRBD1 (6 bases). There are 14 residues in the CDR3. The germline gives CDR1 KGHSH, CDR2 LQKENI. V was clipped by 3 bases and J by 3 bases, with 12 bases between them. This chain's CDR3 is CASSPRTASYEQYF. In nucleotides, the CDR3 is TGTGCCAGCTCACCCCGGACAGCGAGCTACGAGCAGTACTTC.

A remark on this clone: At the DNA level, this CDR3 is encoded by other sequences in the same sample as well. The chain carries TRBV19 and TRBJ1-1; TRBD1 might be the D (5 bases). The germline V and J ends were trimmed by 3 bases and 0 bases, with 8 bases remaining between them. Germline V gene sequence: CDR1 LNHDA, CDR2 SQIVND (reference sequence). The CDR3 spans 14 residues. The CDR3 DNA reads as TGTGCCAGTAGTATGACAGTCATGAACACTGAAGCTTTCTTT. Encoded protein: CASSMTVMNTEAFF. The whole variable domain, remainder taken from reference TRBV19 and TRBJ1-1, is DGGITQSPKYLFRKEGQNVTLSCEQNLNHDAMYWYRQDPGQGLRLIYYSQIVNDFQKGDIAEGYSVSREKKESFPLTVTSAQKNPTAFYLCASSMTVMNTEAFFGQGTRLTVV.

The CDR3, as DNA: TGCGCCAGCAGCTTGCGGGCAGGGGGCGCGAACGAGCAGTACTTC. It encodes CASSLRAGGANEQYF. This sequence joins TRBV5-1 and TRBJ2-7; the match to TRBD1 covers 8 bases. The CDR3 is made up of 15 amino acids. Germline lookup yields CDR1 SGHRS and CDR2 YFSETQ. Trimming took 1 base from V and 5 from J; bases not matched to a gene: 8.

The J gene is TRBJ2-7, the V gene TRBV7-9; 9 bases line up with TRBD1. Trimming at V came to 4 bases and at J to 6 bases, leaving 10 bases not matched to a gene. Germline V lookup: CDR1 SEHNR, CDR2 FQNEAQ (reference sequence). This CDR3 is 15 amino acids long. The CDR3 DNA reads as TGTGCCAGCAGCTGGGGTGCGGACAGGGGCAGCGAGCAGTACTTC. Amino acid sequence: CASSWGADRGSEQYF. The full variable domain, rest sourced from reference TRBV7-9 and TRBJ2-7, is DTGVSQNPRHKITKRGQNVTFRCDPISEHNRLYWYRQTLGQGPEFLTYFQNEAQLEKSRLLSDRFSAERPKGSFSTLEIQRTEQGDSAMYLCASSWGADRGSEQYFGPGTRLTVT.

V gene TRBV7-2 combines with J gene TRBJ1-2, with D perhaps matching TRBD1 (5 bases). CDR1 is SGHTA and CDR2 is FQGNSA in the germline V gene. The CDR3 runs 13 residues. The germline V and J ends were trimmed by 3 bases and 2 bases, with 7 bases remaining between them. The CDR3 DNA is TGTGCCAGCAGCTTGACAGAGAACTATGGCTACACCTTC. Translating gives CASSLTENYGYTF.

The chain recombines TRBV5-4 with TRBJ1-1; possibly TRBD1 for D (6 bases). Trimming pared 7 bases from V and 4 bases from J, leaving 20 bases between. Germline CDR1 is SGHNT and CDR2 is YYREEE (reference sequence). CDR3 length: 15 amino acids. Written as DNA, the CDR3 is TGTGCCAGCTTCCCTCCGGGGGGCGGTGGCACTGAAGCTTTCTTT. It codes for CASFPPGGGGTEAFF.